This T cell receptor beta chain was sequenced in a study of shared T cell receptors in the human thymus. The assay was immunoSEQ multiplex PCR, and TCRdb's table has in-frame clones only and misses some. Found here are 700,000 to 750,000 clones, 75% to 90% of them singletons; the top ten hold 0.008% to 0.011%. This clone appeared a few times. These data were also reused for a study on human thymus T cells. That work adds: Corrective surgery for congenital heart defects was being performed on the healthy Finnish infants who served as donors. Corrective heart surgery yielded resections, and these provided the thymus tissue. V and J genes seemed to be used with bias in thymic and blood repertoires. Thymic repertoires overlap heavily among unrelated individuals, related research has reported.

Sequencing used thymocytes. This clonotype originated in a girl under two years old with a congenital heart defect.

CDR3 protein: CATLSGEQYF. DNA for the CDR3: TGTGCCACCCTAAGCGGAGAGCAGTACTTC. This chain joins TRBV28 and TRBJ2-7; D is possibly TRBD2 (5 bases). This CDR3 has 10 amino acids. Trimming pared 10 bases from V and 7 bases from J, leaving 11 bases between. Germline values: CDR1 MDHEN, CDR2 SYDVKM.